A single sample gave rise to the 2 T cell receptor beta chains below, sequenced in a study of T cell repertoires in cytomegalovirus infection. TCRdb passed the reads through MiXCR, listing each CDR3 protein once. The data contain under 850,000 distinct CDR3 sequences, 30% to 35% of them singletons. Antigens for these TCRs are unknown. Source: cultured PBMCs, taken from culture after CMV antigen stimulation. Receptors were obtained from a human donor in good health (CMV status not recorded). Some clones in this sample may be carry-over from other donors' samples.

This clonotype occurred a few times. The chain has TRBV7-2 and TRBJ2-2; D not resolved. The V gene's germline CDR1 is SGHTA and CDR2 FQGNSA. The ends were cut back, 3 bases at V and 6 bases at J, with 8 bases in the middle. The CDR3 extends over 13 amino acids. The CDR3 loop is CASSFYGSGELFF. The CDR3 DNA follows: TGTGCCAGCAGCTTTTATGGGTCCGGGGAGCTGTTTTTT.

This clonotype was counted a single time. The J gene is TRBJ2-3, the V gene TRBV4-3; D not resolved. Germline V CDR1 and CDR2: LGHNA, YSLEER. V gave up 5 bases and J gave up 2 bases, with 8 bases separating them. The CDR3 totals 13 residues. This chain's CDR3 is CASSGKTTDTQYF. CDR3 sequence (DNA): TGCGCCAGCAGCGGGAAAACCACAGATACGCAGTATTTT.